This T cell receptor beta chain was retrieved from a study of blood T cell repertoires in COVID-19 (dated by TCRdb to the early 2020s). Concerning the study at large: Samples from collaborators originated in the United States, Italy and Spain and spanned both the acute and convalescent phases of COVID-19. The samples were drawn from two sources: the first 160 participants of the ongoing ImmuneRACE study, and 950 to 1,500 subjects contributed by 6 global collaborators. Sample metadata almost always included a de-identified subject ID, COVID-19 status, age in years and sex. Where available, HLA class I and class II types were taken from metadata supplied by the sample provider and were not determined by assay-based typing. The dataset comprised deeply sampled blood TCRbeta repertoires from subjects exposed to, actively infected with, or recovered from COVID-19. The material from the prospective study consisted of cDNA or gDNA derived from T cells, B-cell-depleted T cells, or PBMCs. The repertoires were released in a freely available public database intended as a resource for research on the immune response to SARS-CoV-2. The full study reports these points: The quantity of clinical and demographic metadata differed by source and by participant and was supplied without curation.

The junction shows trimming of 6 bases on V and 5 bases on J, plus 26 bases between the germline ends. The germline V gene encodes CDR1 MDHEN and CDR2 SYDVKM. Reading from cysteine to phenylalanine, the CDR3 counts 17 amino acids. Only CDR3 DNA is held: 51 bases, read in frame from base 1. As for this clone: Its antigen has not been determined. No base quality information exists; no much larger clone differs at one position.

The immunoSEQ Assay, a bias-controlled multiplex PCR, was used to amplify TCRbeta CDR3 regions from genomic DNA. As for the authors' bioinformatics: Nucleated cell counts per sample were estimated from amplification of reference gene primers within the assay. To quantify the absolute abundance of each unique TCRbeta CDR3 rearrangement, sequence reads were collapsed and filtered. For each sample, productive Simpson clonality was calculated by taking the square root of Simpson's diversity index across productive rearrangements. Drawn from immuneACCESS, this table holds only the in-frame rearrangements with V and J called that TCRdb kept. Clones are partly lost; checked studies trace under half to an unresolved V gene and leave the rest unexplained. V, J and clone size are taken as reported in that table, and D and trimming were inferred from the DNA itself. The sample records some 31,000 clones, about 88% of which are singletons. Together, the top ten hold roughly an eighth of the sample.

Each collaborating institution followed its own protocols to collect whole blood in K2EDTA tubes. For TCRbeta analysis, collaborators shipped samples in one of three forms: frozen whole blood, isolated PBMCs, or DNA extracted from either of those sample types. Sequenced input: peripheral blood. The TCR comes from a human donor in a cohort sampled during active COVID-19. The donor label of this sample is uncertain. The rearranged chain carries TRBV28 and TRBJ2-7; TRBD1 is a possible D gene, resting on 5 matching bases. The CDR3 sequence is CASSQIRRWAGPNEQYF. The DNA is TGTGCCAGCAGCCAAATTAGAAGGTGGGCAGGGCCCAACGAGCAGTACTTC.